The rows below give T cell receptor beta chains drawn from one sample of a study of cytomegalovirus exposure and HLA in healthy donors. Assay used: immunoSEQ multiplex PCR; TCRdb lists only in-frame clones, some missing. Of around 200,000 clones detected, 75% to 80% appear once; the ten largest clones hold about 1.7%. Sequencing was carried out using PBMCs. Receptors originate from a male donor in good health and CMV-seronegative. Both conserved end residues are part of each CDR3. Each record gives: clone size, J gene, D gene, V gene, CDR3 DNA, CDR3 protein. The D gene is left open where the match is weak. A row's size may be missing; if present it is once, few, many or a size class.

abundance: once; j_gene: TRBJ1-6; d_gene: -; v_gene: TRBV7-9; CDR3nt: TGTGCCAGCAGGTCAGACTCAACAAATTCACCCCTCCACTTT; CDR3aa: CASRSDSTNSPLHF
abundance: -; j_gene: TRBJ1-1; d_gene: TRBD1; v_gene: TRBV18; CDR3nt: TGTGCCAGCTCACCTCAGGGGGCGCCCGCGAACACTGAAGCTTTCTTT; CDR3aa: CASSPQGAPANTEAFF
abundance: few; j_gene: TRBJ2-1; d_gene: -; v_gene: TRBV4-2; CDR3nt: TGTGCCAGCAGCCAAGGGGTGCAGACCGGGACTTACAATGAGCAGTTCTTC; CDR3aa: CASSQGVQTGTYNEQFF
abundance: -; j_gene: TRBJ1-1; d_gene: TRBD1; v_gene: TRBV13; CDR3nt: TGTGCCAGCAGCCCGGAGGGGGCGCGGAACACTGAAGCTTTCTTT; CDR3aa: CASSPEGARNTEAFF
abundance: -; j_gene: TRBJ2-1; d_gene: TRBD2; v_gene: TRBV5-6; CDR3nt: TGTGCCAGCGGACTAGCGGGGATACGGAATGAGCAGTTCTTC; CDR3aa: CASGLAGIRNEQFF
abundance: -; j_gene: TRBJ2-2; d_gene: -; v_gene: TRBV28; CDR3nt: TGTGCCAGCAGTTTCGCCGGGGGAACCGGGGAGCTGTTTTTT; CDR3aa: CASSFAGGTGELFF
abundance: -; j_gene: TRBJ1-2; d_gene: -; v_gene: TRBV19; CDR3nt: TGTGCCAGTAGTATAGGGGGCCAGCTCTATGGCTACACCTTC; CDR3aa: CASSIGGQLYGYTF
abundance: few; j_gene: TRBJ1-4; d_gene: -; v_gene: TRBV19; CDR3nt: TGTGCCAGTAGTTCAGGGGCAACTAATGAAAAACTGTTTTTT; CDR3aa: CASSSGATNEKLFF
abundance: once; j_gene: TRBJ2-3; d_gene: TRBD2; v_gene: TRBV5-8; CDR3nt: TGTGCCAGCAGCTTGGGCGGGACTAGCGACACAGATACGCAGTATTTT; CDR3aa: CASSLGGTSDTDTQYF
abundance: -; j_gene: TRBJ2-1; d_gene: -; v_gene: TRBV7-9; CDR3nt: TGTTCCAGCAGCTTAGGGCGTGGGGGACTTTACAATGAGCAGTTCTTC; CDR3aa: CSSSLGRGGLYNEQFF
abundance: once; j_gene: TRBJ2-7; d_gene: TRBD2; v_gene: TRBV27; CDR3nt: TGTGCCAGCAGTCTCCTCTTGACTAGCGGGGCCTACGAGCAGTACTTC; CDR3aa: CASSLLLTSGAYEQYF
abundance: -; j_gene: TRBJ2-5; d_gene: -; v_gene: TRBV27; CDR3nt: TGTGCCAGCAGTTTATCGGAAGGCGGTGTAGAGACCCAGTACTTC; CDR3aa: CASSLSEGGVETQYF
abundance: -; j_gene: TRBJ2-3; d_gene: -; v_gene: TRBV7-3; CDR3nt: TGTGCCAGCAGCTACGGGAGCACTAGCACAGATACGCAGTATTTT; CDR3aa: CASSYGSTSTDTQYF
abundance: -; j_gene: TRBJ2-5; d_gene: TRBD2; v_gene: TRBV7-8; CDR3nt: TGTGCCAGCATGGTAGCGGGGCCCCAAGAGACCCAGTACTTC; CDR3aa: CASMVAGPQETQYF
abundance: -; j_gene: TRBJ2-3; d_gene: TRBD2; v_gene: TRBV25-1; CDR3nt: TGTGCCAGCAGTGGCGGGGGGGGGTCTAGCACAGATACGCAGTATTTT; CDR3aa: CASSGGGGSSTDTQYF
abundance: once; j_gene: TRBJ2-1; d_gene: -; v_gene: TRBV5-1; CDR3nt: TGCGCCAGCAGCCTGACAGGAGCTATTCATGAGCAGTTCTTC; CDR3aa: CASSLTGAIHEQFF
abundance: -; j_gene: TRBJ1-1; d_gene: -; v_gene: TRBV27; CDR3nt: TGTGCCAGCAGGACGTTTACAGGAGACACTGAAGCTTTCTTT; CDR3aa: CASRTFTGDTEAFF
abundance: -; j_gene: TRBJ1-2; d_gene: -; v_gene: TRBV5-6; CDR3nt: TGTGCCAGCAGCTTGGCCTCAGGGTGGGGTGGCTACACCTTC; CDR3aa: CASSLASGWGGYTF
abundance: -; j_gene: TRBJ1-2; d_gene: -; v_gene: TRBV6-6; CDR3nt: TGTGCCAGCAGTTACTCGGGCCGGTCTGGCTACACCTTC; CDR3aa: CASSYSGRSGYTF
abundance: -; j_gene: TRBJ2-7; d_gene: -; v_gene: TRBV6-5; CDR3nt: TGTGCCAGCAGTTTTAGCGGCCCCCGCGCCGAGCAGTACTTC; CDR3aa: CASSFSGPRAEQYF
abundance: -; j_gene: TRBJ1-2; d_gene: -; v_gene: TRBV7-9; CDR3nt: TGTGCCAGCAGCGGACGGACAGTAACTGAGTATGGCTACACCTTC; CDR3aa: CASSGRTVTEYGYTF
abundance: -; j_gene: TRBJ1-2; d_gene: -; v_gene: TRBV28; CDR3nt: TGTGCCAGCAGTTTAGACAGCTATGGCTACACCTTC; CDR3aa: CASSLDSYGYTF
abundance: -; j_gene: TRBJ2-7; d_gene: TRBD1; v_gene: TRBV27; CDR3nt: TGTGCCAGCAGTTTAGTGGGGACAGGGGTCAACGAGCAGTACTTC; CDR3aa: CASSLVGTGVNEQYF
abundance: -; j_gene: TRBJ1-1; d_gene: -; v_gene: TRBV10-3; CDR3nt: TGTGCCATCAGGGAAGGACAGTCGAACACTGAAGCTTTCTTT; CDR3aa: CAIREGQSNTEAFF
abundance: -; j_gene: TRBJ2-5; d_gene: -; v_gene: TRBV9; CDR3nt: TGTGCCAGCGGTCATAGCGGACAAGAGACCCAGTACTTC; CDR3aa: CASGHSGQETQYF
abundance: -; j_gene: TRBJ1-2; d_gene: -; v_gene: TRBV25-1; CDR3nt: TGTGCCAGCAGTGAACTAACAGTGTCAAACTATGGCTACACCTTC; CDR3aa: CASSELTVSNYGYTF
abundance: -; j_gene: TRBJ1-1; d_gene: -; v_gene: TRBV19; CDR3nt: TGTGCCAGTAGTTCCACAGGGAGAACTGAAGCTTTCTTT; CDR3aa: CASSSTGRTEAFF
abundance: -; j_gene: TRBJ1-4; d_gene: TRBD1; v_gene: TRBV27; CDR3nt: TGTGCCAGCAGTTTACCGGGACAGGGGGCGTCGGGAAAACTGTTTTTT; CDR3aa: CASSLPGQGASGKLFF
abundance: -; j_gene: TRBJ2-1; d_gene: TRBD1; v_gene: TRBV4-3; CDR3nt: TGCGCCAGCAGCCAGCCCGGGACAGGTTCGTCTGAGCAGTTCTTC; CDR3aa: CASSQPGTGSSEQFF
abundance: -; j_gene: TRBJ2-7; d_gene: TRBD2; v_gene: TRBV6-5; CDR3nt: TGTGCCAGCAATCTAGCGGGAGTCTACGAGCAGTACTTC; CDR3aa: CASNLAGVYEQYF
abundance: -; j_gene: TRBJ1-3; d_gene: -; v_gene: TRBV5-4; CDR3nt: TGTGCCAGCAGCCGGGAAGGGATTAACACTGGAAACACCATATATTTT; CDR3aa: CASSREGINTGNTIYF
abundance: -; j_gene: TRBJ2-7; d_gene: -; v_gene: TRBV5-1; CDR3nt: TGCGCCAGCAGCTTCGTGACAACCTACGAGCAGTACTTC; CDR3aa: CASSFVTTYEQYF
abundance: few; j_gene: TRBJ2-2; d_gene: -; v_gene: TRBV28; CDR3nt: TGTGCCAGCAGTCAACCCGTCCGGACCGGGGAGCTGTTTTTT; CDR3aa: CASSQPVRTGELFF
abundance: few; j_gene: TRBJ1-2; d_gene: TRBD1; v_gene: TRBV18; CDR3nt: TGTGCCAGCTCACCAAACCGGGACAGGGGGCTTGGCTACACCTTC; CDR3aa: CASSPNRDRGLGYTF
abundance: -; j_gene: TRBJ2-3; d_gene: TRBD1; v_gene: TRBV7-8; CDR3nt: TGTGCCAGCAGCTTAAGTGGCGGGACAGGGAGCACAGATACGCAGTATTTT; CDR3aa: CASSLSGGTGSTDTQYF
abundance: -; j_gene: TRBJ1-4; d_gene: TRBD1; v_gene: TRBV5-4; CDR3nt: TGTGCCAGCAGCATGGGACAGGGTGGTGAAAAACTGTTTTTT; CDR3aa: CASSMGQGGEKLFF
abundance: once; j_gene: TRBJ1-6; d_gene: -; v_gene: TRBV28; CDR3nt: TGTGCCAGCAGATCGAGAGGGTCGTCACCCCTCCACTTT; CDR3aa: CASRSRGSSPLHF
abundance: -; j_gene: TRBJ2-1; d_gene: -; v_gene: TRBV10-1; CDR3nt: TGCGCCAGCAGTGAGCCACCAGAGACGGAGAGCTCCTACAATGAGCAGTTCTTC; CDR3aa: CASSEPPETESSYNEQFF
abundance: -; j_gene: TRBJ2-1; d_gene: -; v_gene: TRBV5-1; CDR3nt: TGCGCCAGCAGCTTGCTTGGGGGGACCTTAGGCAATGAGCAGTTCTTC; CDR3aa: CASSLLGGTLGNEQFF
abundance: -; j_gene: TRBJ1-5; d_gene: -; v_gene: TRBV30; CDR3nt: TGTGCCTGGAATGGACAAGGTGACGGGCCCCAGCATTTT; CDR3aa: CAWNGQGDGPQHF
abundance: -; j_gene: TRBJ1-2; d_gene: -; v_gene: TRBV6-5; CDR3nt: TGTGCCAGCAGAGACACGGGGGTCTATGGCTACACCTTC; CDR3aa: CASRDTGVYGYTF
abundance: -; j_gene: TRBJ1-4; d_gene: -; v_gene: TRBV7-2; CDR3nt: TGTGCCAGCAGCGTATCCAGGGCGACTAATGAAAAACTGTTTTTT; CDR3aa: CASSVSRATNEKLFF
abundance: -; j_gene: TRBJ1-2; d_gene: -; v_gene: TRBV5-4; CDR3nt: TGTGCCAGCAGGCTAGGGGGGGGCGCGAGGGGCTACACCTTC; CDR3aa: CASRLGGGARGYTF
abundance: -; j_gene: TRBJ1-2; d_gene: -; v_gene: TRBV14; CDR3nt: TGTGCCAGCAGCCAAGCCAGGGCGCGAGGCTACACCTTC; CDR3aa: CASSQARARGYTF
abundance: -; j_gene: TRBJ1-2; d_gene: -; v_gene: TRBV11-3; CDR3nt: TGTGCCAGCAGCTTAGGCCCTGGCGGGTATGGCTACACCTTC; CDR3aa: CASSLGPGGYGYTF